The 31 T cell receptor beta chains listed next were all sequenced from one sample in a study of CD8 T cells in Susac syndrome. An input of 0.5 to 1 ug of RNA was subjected to reverse transcription using random hexamers. TCRdb ran MiXCR on the immunoSEQ multiplex PCR reads and lists one entry per CDR3 protein. The sample has over 100,000 distinct CDR3 sequences; roughly 95% are singletons. Specimen: CD4+ T cells from PBMCs. Receptors originate from a human donor with Susac syndrome.

V usage is TRBV10-3 and J usage is TRBJ2-5; D possibly matches TRBD1 or TRBD2 (6 bases each). Trimming took 3 bases from V and 2 from J, leaving 19 bases between them. Germline V gene sequence: CDR1 ENHRY, CDR2 SYGVKD. The CDR3 contains 17 residues. CDR3 DNA sequence: TGTGCCATCAGTGAAGGATTCGGCGGAGGGACACAAGAGACCCAGTACTTC. Protein: CAISEGFGGGTQETQYF.

This chain connects TRBV29-1 to TRBJ2-5; 8 bases align to TRBD2. Trimming took 4 bases from V and 1 from J; bases not matched to a gene: 5. The CDR3 consists of 14 residues. CDR1 SQVTM and CDR2 ANQGSEA come from the germline V gene. The DNA for the CDR3 is TGCAGCGTTGCGGTGACTAGCGCCCAAGAGACCCAGTACTTC. Amino acid sequence: CSVAVTSAQETQYF. Variable domain in full (rest from reference TRBV29-1 and TRBJ2-5): SAVISQKPSRDICQRGTSLTIQCQVDSQVTMMFWYRQQPGQSLTLIATANQGSEATYESGFVIDKFPISRPNLTFSTLTVSNMSPEDSSIYLCSVAVTSAQETQYFGPGTRLLVL.

The J gene is TRBJ2-2, the V gene TRBV6-6; no definite D call. The CDR3 contains 14 residues. Germline CDR1 is MNHNY and CDR2 is SVGAGI (reference sequence). Trimming shortened V by 6 bases and J by 4 bases, and 12 bases separated the two germline ends. DNA of the CDR3: TGTGCCAGCAGCTATTTTTCCGTCACCGGGGAGCTGTTTTTT. Protein: CASSYFSVTGELFF.

J is TRBJ2-7 and V is TRBV12-3 or TRBV12-4; D uncertain. V shed 2 bases and J shed 5 bases, with 10 bases lying between them. The CDR3 spans 13 residues. CDR3 nucleotide sequence: TGTGCCAGCAGTTTATCCCAGGTACACGAGCAGTACTTC. Translated: CASSLSQVHEQYF.

This clonotype appeared once. This rearrangement joins TRBV4-2 to TRBJ1-1; TRBD1 matches at 8 bases. The V and J ends lost 4 bases and 0 bases, in that order; junction bases with no gene match: 7. CDR3 length: 16 residues. CDR1 is LGHNA and CDR2 is YNFKEQ in the germline V gene. CDR3 in amino acids: CASSPWDRTMNTEAFF. CDR3 DNA: TGTGCCAGCAGCCCCTGGGACAGGACCATGAACACTGAAGCTTTCTTT.

V usage is TRBV10-3 and J usage is TRBJ1-1, with D possibly matching TRBD1 (6 bases). V was trimmed by 6 bases and J by 0 bases, leaving 11 bases between them. Per germline, CDR1 ENHRY and CDR2 SYGVKD. The CDR3 extends over 14 amino acids. The CDR3 region has the DNA TGTGCCATCAGGCGGGACACCTTGAACACTGAAGCTTTCTTT. Amino acid sequence: CAIRRDTLNTEAFF.

The chain carries TRBV19 and TRBJ1-5; D is ambiguous. From germline, CDR1 is LNHDA and CDR2 SQIVND (reference sequence). This CDR3 comprises 14 residues. The germline V and J ends were trimmed by 5 bases and 2 bases, with 10 bases remaining between them. CDR3 region: CASSVRAGNQPQHF. As DNA, the CDR3 is TGTGCCAGTAGTGTCCGGGCCGGCAATCAGCCCCAGCATTTT. Variable domain in full (rest from reference TRBV19 and TRBJ1-5): DGGITQSPKYLFRKEGQNVTLSCEQNLNHDAMYWYRQDPGQGLRLIYYSQIVNDFQKGDIAEGYSVSREKKESFPLTVTSAQKNPTAFYLCASSVRAGNQPQHFGDGTRLSIL.

Only one count was recorded for this clonotype. CDR3 DNA: TGTGCCAGCAGCCTATGGACAGCTCAACTCTACACCTTC. Its protein product is CASSLWTAQLYTF. V is TRBV5-6 and J is TRBJ1-2; D perhaps matches TRBD1 (6 bases). This CDR3 has 13 residues. Germline assignment: CDR1 SGHDT and CDR2 YYEEEE. V lost 4 bases and J lost 10, with 17 bases in between.

This chain uses TRBV4-1 with TRBJ2-3, with a possible D match to TRBD2 (5 bases). The CDR3 sequence is 13 residues long. The V gene's germline CDR1 is MGHRA and CDR2 YSYEKL. Trimming stripped 4 bases from V and 6 bases from J, with 11 bases between. CDR3 residues: CASSLPRRDTQYF. The CDR3 DNA is TGCGCCAGCAGCCTACCTAGGAGGGATACGCAGTATTTT.

The chain links TRBV18 to TRBJ2-3; possible D gene TRBD2, 5 bases. This CDR3 contains 17 residues. In germline, CDR1 is KGHSH, CDR2 LQKENI. The V and J ends lost 1 base and 4 bases respectively, with 18 bases between them. CDR3 in DNA: TGTGCCAGCTCACCACAAGTTCGACCGGGGTCCGCAGATACGCAGTATTTT. Translating gives CASSPQVRPGSADTQYF.

The rearrangement uses TRBV20-1 and TRBJ1-5; TRBD1 is a possible D gene (5 bases). Trimming shortened V by 5 bases and J by 6 bases, and 20 bases separated the two germline ends. This CDR3 is built from 15 residues. Germline-derived CDR1 and CDR2 are DFQATT and SNEGSKA (reference sequence). CDR3 in amino acids: CSAATGGGDTQPQHF. For the CDR3, the DNA is TGCAGTGCTGCCACCGGCGGGGGGGATACTCAGCCCCAGCATTTT.

This clonotype was seen just once. The genes are TRBV30 and TRBJ2-5, with a tentative D call TRBD2 (7 bases). The length of the CDR3 is 14 residues. CDR1 is GTSNPN, CDR2 SVGIG, per germline (reference sequence). With 4 bases removed from V and 1 base from J, the gap between germline ends came to 13 bases. CDR3 DNA: TGTGCCTGGAATAGGGGGGGAGCCCAAGAGACCCAGTACTTC. This encodes CAWNRGGAQETQYF.

The chain joins TRBV7-2 to TRBJ2-2, with a tentative D call TRBD2 (5 bases). The CDR3 length is 13 residues. Germline V gene lookup returns CDR1 SGHTA and CDR2 FQGNSA. V was pared by 1 base and J by 6 bases, with 6 bases between. CDR3 amino acids: CASSLEAAGELFF. CDR3 nucleotides: TGTGCCAGCAGCTTAGAAGCGGCCGGGGAGCTGTTTTTT.

CDR3 sequence: CASSDTGGGRAGTQYF. In DNA, the CDR3 is TGTGCCAGCAGTGACACAGGGGGCGGCCGGGCAGGGACCCAGTACTTC. The chain has TRBV6-6 and TRBJ2-5, with 9 bases identical to TRBD1. This CDR3 is 16 amino acids long. Per germline, CDR1 MNHNY and CDR2 SVGAGI (reference sequence). Trimming took 5 bases from V and 7 from J; bases not matched to a gene: 14.

The chain couples TRBV20-1 to TRBJ2-3; D gene ambiguous. Per germline, CDR1 DFQATT and CDR2 SNEGSKA (reference sequence). The CDR3 extends over 11 amino acids. Trimming pared 3 bases from V and 4 bases from J, leaving 5 bases between. The CDR3 sequence: CSASRPDTQYF. In DNA, the CDR3 is TGCAGTGCTAGCCGCCCAGATACGCAGTATTTT.

This clonotype was found once. CDR3 loop: CSASDNPTDTQYF. The CDR3 DNA sequence: TGCAGTGCTAGCGACAATCCCACAGATACGCAGTATTTT. The rearrangement uses TRBV20-1 and TRBJ2-3; D is ambiguous. The CDR3 contains 13 residues. Trimming removed 3 bases at V and 2 bases at J, with 9 bases between. CDR1 and CDR2 (germline): DFQATT, SNEGSKA (reference sequence).

The chain carries TRBV29-1 and TRBJ1-2; 8 nucleotides match TRBD1. Looked up from germline, CDR1 is SQVTM and CDR2 is ANQGSEA. J gave up 6 bases and V 5 bases, and 5 bases lay outside the gene matches. CDR3 size: 12 residues. CDR3 residues: CSVSDRGNGYTF. The CDR3 coding sequence is TGCAGCGTTAGCGACAGGGGCAATGGCTACACCTTC.

V and J are TRBV9 and TRBJ2-1; 7 positions agree with TRBD2. CDR1 is SGDLS and CDR2 is YYNGEE in the germline V gene. This CDR3 is 15 amino acids long. With 0 bases clipped from V and 9 bases from J, the junction kept 9 bases outside the gene matches. CDR3 sequence: CASSVAGRETPEQFF. DNA for the CDR3: TGTGCCAGCAGCGTAGCGGGGCGGGAGACGCCTGAGCAGTTCTTC. The variable domain in full, with the rest retrieved from reference TRBV9 and TRBJ2-1, is DSGVTQTPKHLITATGQRVTLRCSPRSGDLSVYWYQQSLDQGLQFLIQYYNGEERAKGNILERFSAQQFPDLHSELNLSSLELGDSALYFCASSVAGRETPEQFFGPGTRLTVL.

This clonotype was seen only once. The V call is TRBV20-1, the J call TRBJ2-3; no definite D call. CDR3 length: 12 amino acids. The germline gives CDR1 DFQATT, CDR2 SNEGSKA (reference sequence). V lost 7 bases, J lost 3 bases, and 11 bases lay in between. The CDR3: CSGVILTDTQYF. The CDR3 DNA is TGCAGTGGGGTCATACTTACAGATACGCAGTATTTT.

The chain's CDR3 is CASSAGQGTDTQYF. The DNA for the CDR3 is TGTGCCAGCAGCGCGGGACAGGGCACAGATACGCAGTATTTT. This chain connects TRBV9 to TRBJ2-3, with 8 bases identical to TRBD1. After removal of 3 bases from V and 1 base from J, the junction contained 1 base not matched to a gene. Germline CDR1 reads SGDLS; CDR2 reads YYNGEE. The CDR3 runs to 14 residues.

The chain is built from TRBV7-2 and TRBJ2-7, with 10 nucleotides matching TRBD1. The germline V gene encodes CDR1 SGHTA and CDR2 FQGNSA. V was clipped by 5 bases and J by 5 bases; unmatched bases: 12. The CDR3 sequence is 16 residues long. As DNA, the CDR3 is TGTGCCAGCAGCCCAAACCGGGACAGGGGAAGGAACGAGCAGTACTTC. Protein: CASSPNRDRGRNEQYF.

This chain connects TRBV12-3 or TRBV12-4 to TRBJ1-1, with a tentative D call TRBD1 (5 bases). V was cut by 6 bases and J by 1 base, with 9 bases left in between. The CDR3 has 13 amino acids. The CDR3 protein is CASRNDRNTEAFF. The DNA of the CDR3 is TGTGCCAGCAGAAACGACAGGAACACTGAAGCTTTCTTT.

A single count supports this clonotype. The chain uses TRBV29-1 and TRBJ2-6; possible D gene TRBD1, 5 bases. The CDR3 contains 14 residues. The germline V gene has CDR1 SQVTM and CDR2 ANQGSEA. V shed 4 bases and J shed 4 bases, with 11 bases lying between them. The CDR3 loop is CSVGQGAGANVLTF. For the CDR3, the DNA is TGCAGCGTTGGGCAGGGTGCCGGGGCCAACGTCCTGACTTTC. The complete variable domain, with remaining parts taken from reference TRBV29-1 and TRBJ2-6, reads SAVISQKPSRDICQRGTSLTIQCQVDSQVTMMFWYRQQPGQSLTLIATANQGSEATYESGFVIDKFPISRPNLTFSTLTVSNMSPEDSSIYLCSVGQGAGANVLTFGAGSRLTVL.

The V gene is TRBV20-1, the J gene TRBJ2-1; 7 bases align to TRBD2. This CDR3 comprises 12 residues. Trimming removed 4 bases from V and 6 bases from J; junction bases left unmatched: 3. The germline V gene encodes CDR1 DFQATT and CDR2 SNEGSKA (reference sequence). The CDR3 region is CSATGTINEQFF. The CDR3 DNA is TGCAGTGCTACCGGGACTATCAATGAGCAGTTCTTC.

V and J are TRBV6-2 or TRBV6-3 and TRBJ1-1; unclear D gene. Trimming took 5 bases from V and 5 from J, leaving 15 bases between them. CDR3 length equals 14 residues. Germline V lookup: CDR1 MNHEY, CDR2 SVGEGT. The CDR3 bases are TGTGCCAGCAGTCAAGACCTAGTTCGGACTGAAGCTTTCTTT. As protein: CASSQDLVRTEAFF.

V gene TRBV28 combines with J gene TRBJ2-5; 8 bases line up with TRBD1. Germline trimming cut 6 bases from V and 4 bases from J; bases unmatched to any gene: 7. Germline assignment: CDR1 MDHEN and CDR2 SYDVKM. This CDR3 spans 14 amino acids. The CDR3 DNA reads as TGTGCCAGCAGGCCGACAGGGGCCGGAGAGACCCAGTACTTC. Protein product: CASRPTGAGETQYF.

This clonotype appeared once. The CDR3 bases are TGTGCCAGCCGACAGGGTTATAGCAATCAGCCCCAGCATTTT. This codes for CASRQGYSNQPQHF. The chain joins TRBV27 to TRBJ1-5; 7 bases are a match to TRBD1. This CDR3 region has 14 residues. Trimming at V came to 8 bases and at J to 0 bases, leaving 4 bases not matched to a gene. CDR1 and CDR2 (germline): MNHEY, SMNVEV (reference sequence).

The CDR3 sequence: CASSPRKAGNLDTGELFF. In DNA form, the CDR3 reads TGTGCCAGTAGTCCCAGGAAGGCAGGGAATTTGGACACCGGGGAGCTGTTTTTT. This sequence joins TRBV19 and TRBJ2-2, with D perhaps matching TRBD1 (5 bases). The V end lost 5 bases, the J end lost 3 bases, and 22 bases lay between the germline ends. Germline loops: CDR1 LNHDA, CDR2 SQIVND (reference sequence). This CDR3 contains 18 residues.

The genes are TRBV6-2 or TRBV6-3 and TRBJ1-1; D gene unclear. The CDR3 totals 12 residues. V lost 1 base to trimming and J lost 8 bases, with 8 bases between them. Germline loops: CDR1 MNHEY, CDR2 SVGEGT. CDR3 in DNA: TGTGCCAGCAGTTACTACAACAACGAAGCTTTCTTT. This encodes CASSYYNNEAFF.

This chain joins TRBV25-1 and TRBJ2-5; the match to TRBD1 covers 8 bases. The CDR3 runs 16 residues. The V gene end was trimmed by 2 bases and the J gene end by 3 bases; junction bases not matched to a gene: 8. Germline lookup yields CDR1 MGHDK and CDR2 SYGVNS. The CDR3 sequence: CASSERWTGTKETQYF. As DNA, the CDR3 is TGTGCCAGCAGTGAACGATGGACAGGGACGAAAGAGACCCAGTACTTC.

The V call is TRBV3-1, the J call TRBJ2-2, with D unclear. V was pared by 0 bases and J by 5 bases, with 7 bases between. The V gene's germline CDR1 is LGHDT and CDR2 YNNKEL (reference sequence). The length of the CDR3 is 14 residues. Written as DNA, the CDR3 is TGTGCCAGCAGCCAAGATTGGGGTACCGGGGAGCTGTTTTTT. This encodes CASSQDWGTGELFF. Full variable domain (outside the CDR3, taken from reference TRBV3-1 and TRBJ2-2): DTAVSQTPKYLVTQMGNDKSIKCEQNLGHDTMYWYKQDSKKFLKIMFSYNNKELIINETVPNRFSPKSPDKAHLNLHINSLELGDSAVYFCASSQDWGTGELFFGEGSRLTVL.